This entry lists 16 T cell receptor beta chains sequenced from one sample in a study of read filtering for tumor transcriptome and immune sequencing. The library was built from around 400 ng RNA with molecular barcoded adaptors for alpha/delta and beta/gamma chains. TCRdb used MiXCR to reprocess the reads, holding one entry per CDR3 protein. The repertoire holds around 38,000 distinct CDR3 sequences, roughly 13% seen once, with roughly 30% in the top ten. Sequenced material: a population of CD138-negative cells sorted from bone marrow. These TCRs come from a donor over 35 with multiple myeloma.

A remark on this clonotype: A much larger clone lies a single base off, so this may be a read error. This rearrangement joins TRBV12-3 or TRBV12-4 to TRBJ2-7; D gene ambiguous. This CDR3 is 12 amino acids long. This CDR3 reads CASSPGYYEQCF. CDR3 in DNA: TGTGCCAGCAGCCCCGGTTACTACGAGCAGTGCTTC.

This clonotype has ten or more counts. The rearrangement uses TRBV20-1 and TRBJ2-1, with a tentative D call TRBD2 (6 bases). Trimming took off 1 base at V and 4 bases at J, with 11 bases between the two ends. This CDR3 comprises 14 residues. Germline loops: CDR1 DFQATT, CDR2 SNEGSKA (reference sequence). This CDR3 reads CSARGRGVYNEQFF. CDR3 nucleotides: TGCAGTGCTAGAGGGCGGGGAGTGTACAATGAGCAGTTCTTC.

This clonotype was seen more than once but under ten times. This chain links TRBV28 with TRBJ2-2, with 8 bases identical to TRBD2. Losses at the gene ends were 8 bases for V and 4 bases for J; bases not matched to a gene: 6. Germline values: CDR1 MDHEN, CDR2 SYDVKM. This CDR3 spans 14 amino acids. CDR3 bases: TGTGCCAGCGATTCGGGAGGGCCCACCGGGGAGCTGTTTTTT. It encodes CASDSGGPTGELFF.

In its sample, this clonotype was seen many times. This chain links TRBV6-2 or TRBV6-3 with TRBJ2-1, with D possibly matching TRBD2 (5 bases). From germline, CDR1 is MNHEY and CDR2 SVGEGT. V lost 6 bases and J lost 7, with 19 bases in between. The CDR3 runs 15 residues. Here the CDR3 reads CASSLRLGAGNEQFF. The CDR3, as DNA: TGTGCCAGCAGCCTTCGCCTGGGAGCTGGAAATGAGCAGTTCTTC.

The V gene is TRBV19, the J gene TRBJ2-2; TRBD1 aligns across 7 bases. Trimming removed 10 bases from V and 5 bases from J; junction bases left unmatched: 7. This CDR3 comprises 13 residues. Per germline, CDR1 LNHDA and CDR2 SQIVND (reference sequence). CDR3 nucleotide sequence: TGTGCCATCAAACAGGGGAGAACCGGGGAGCTGTTTTTT. Translated, it gives CAIKQGRTGELFF.

This clonotype was seen many times. The chain joins TRBV20-1 to TRBJ2-7; no definite D call. V shed 5 bases and J shed 6 bases, with 11 bases lying between them. Germline CDR1 is DFQATT and CDR2 is SNEGSKA (reference sequence). The CDR3 is made up of 11 amino acids. The CDR3 DNA is TGCAGTGCTGAGCGCACCCTCGAGCAGTACTTC. Translated, it gives CSAERTLEQYF.

V gene TRBV7-9 combines with J gene TRBJ2-5; maybe TRBD1 (6 bases). The V end lost 5 bases, the J end lost 5 bases, and 15 bases lay between the germline ends. The CDR3 is 14 amino acids. Germline V lookup: CDR1 SEHNR, CDR2 FQNEAQ (reference sequence). CDR3 in DNA: TGTGCCAGCAGCCTAGGACAGAACGTGGAGACCCAGTACTTC. It codes for CASSLGQNVETQYF.

This clonotype was counted at least ten times. The chain combines TRBV29-1 with TRBJ2-7; maybe TRBD1 (6 bases). CDR3 length: 11 amino acids. In germline, CDR1 is SQVTM, CDR2 ANQGSEA. CDR3 bases: TGCAGTTCCGGGACACCCTACGAGCAGTACTTC. Protein product: CSSGTPYEQYF.

In this sample, this clonotype turned up once. The V gene is TRBV5-1, the J gene TRBJ1-3, with D hard to call. V dropped 0 bases and J dropped 3 bases, with 7 bases sitting between them. Germline CDR1 is SGHRS and CDR2 is YFSETQ. The CDR3 extends over 14 amino acids. The CDR3: CASSLGPGGNTIYF. CDR3 DNA sequence: TGCGCCAGCAGCTTGGGTCCGGGTGGAAACACCATATATTTT.

This clonotype was counted many times. This chain links TRBV28 with TRBJ2-1; 13 bases map to TRBD2. Germline-derived CDR1 and CDR2 are MDHEN and SYDVKM. The CDR3 sequence is 15 residues long. Trimming took 4 bases from V and 8 from J; bases not matched to a gene: 5. Here the CDR3 DNA reads TGTGCCAGCAGTTCCCGGACTAGCGGGAGCGATGAGCAGTTCTTC. Translating it yields CASSSRTSGSDEQFF.

A few counts support this clonotype. The rearrangement uses TRBV5-6 and TRBJ1-2; weak D call: TRBD1 (6 bases). The CDR3 loop spans 14 amino acids. Trimming left V 2 bases short and J 6 bases short, with 14 bases between. The V gene's germline CDR1 is SGHDT and CDR2 YYEEEE. CDR3 nucleotide sequence: TGTGCCAGCAGCTTAACGGGGGCGTCCCATGGCTACACCTTC. It specifies CASSLTGASHGYTF.

This clonotype was seen a few times. V is TRBV20-1 and J is TRBJ2-7, with 8 nucleotides matching TRBD2. Germline V gene lookup returns CDR1 DFQATT and CDR2 SNEGSKA (reference sequence). The CDR3 loop spans 15 amino acids. With V trimmed by 0 bases and J by 0 bases, 4 bases remained unmatched. The CDR3 DNA follows: TGCAGTGCTAGAGATCTAGGGACTAGCTCCTACGAGCAGTACTTC. It codes for CSARDLGTSSYEQYF.

This clonotype was seen at least ten times. This chain links TRBV5-1 with TRBJ2-3, with 8 positions matching TRBD2. V was pared by 5 bases and J by 0 bases, with 5 bases of the junction left unmatched. CDR3 length: 15 amino acids. CDR1 SGHRS and CDR2 YFSETQ come from the germline V gene. The CDR3 region has the DNA TGCGCCAGCAGGAAGACTAGCGTAAGCACAGATACGCAGTATTTT. Translated: CASRKTSVSTDTQYF.

This clonotype was picked up one time. The V gene is TRBV6-2 or TRBV6-3, the J gene TRBJ2-1; D is possibly TRBD2 (6 bases). The CDR3 runs 13 residues. Germline V gene lookup returns CDR1 MNHEY and CDR2 SVGEGT. This chain's CDR3 is CASGASSYNVQFF. The CDR3 bases are TGTGCTTCGGGAGCTTCTTCCTACAATGTACAGTTCTTC.

This clonotype was detected ten times or more. The chain has TRBV18 and TRBJ2-5; D is unclear. This CDR3 is built from 13 residues. Germline V gene lookup returns CDR1 KGHSH and CDR2 LQKENI. V shed 4 bases and J shed 2 bases, with 8 bases lying between them. The CDR3 loop is CASSQNLQETQYF. The CDR3, as DNA: TGTGCCAGCTCACAAAACCTACAAGAGACCCAGTACTTC.

On this clonotype: A much larger clone lies one base from this, so it may be a read error. Because the CDR3 is missing its conserved closing phenylalanine or tryptophan, this is likely a read error. This chain joins TRBV27 and TRBJ1-2; 7 bases agree with TRBD1. Germline V gene sequence: CDR1 MNHEY, CDR2 SMNVEV (reference sequence). CDR3 length: 17 residues. V shed 0 bases, J shed 4 bases, and the junction held 11 bases outside the gene matches. The CDR3 nucleotides are TGTGCCAGCAGTTTATCGTACGCTGGACAGGATATCTATGGCTACACCCTC. Residues: CASSLSYAGQDIYGYTL.